This T cell receptor (beta chain) was profiled in a study of blood T cells in healthy people across ages. Study-wide context: Template switching retrieved approximately one barcoded beta molecule for each two T cells.

In germline, CDR1 is MNHNY, CDR2 SVGAGI (reference sequence). The CDR3 extends over 13 amino acids. Next came a second PCR, run for about 6 to 11 cycles, which used a sample-barcoded 5' primer along with a J-beta primer mix. TCRdb passed the 5' RACE reads through MiXCR, listing each CDR3 protein once. In the table there are approximately 830,000 distinct CDR3 sequences, approximately 59% of which are singletons. The sample taken for sequencing was blood. This TCR was recovered from a man aged 30 to 45 in good health. This chain uses TRBV6-6 with TRBJ2-7; tentative D call: TRBD2 (6 bases). With the DNA end fitting TRBJ2-5 better, the J assignment may be wrong. This CDR3 reads CASRPSAGGTQYF. CDR3 nucleotides: TGTGCCAGCAGACCCTCGGCCGGGGGGACCCAGTACTTC.